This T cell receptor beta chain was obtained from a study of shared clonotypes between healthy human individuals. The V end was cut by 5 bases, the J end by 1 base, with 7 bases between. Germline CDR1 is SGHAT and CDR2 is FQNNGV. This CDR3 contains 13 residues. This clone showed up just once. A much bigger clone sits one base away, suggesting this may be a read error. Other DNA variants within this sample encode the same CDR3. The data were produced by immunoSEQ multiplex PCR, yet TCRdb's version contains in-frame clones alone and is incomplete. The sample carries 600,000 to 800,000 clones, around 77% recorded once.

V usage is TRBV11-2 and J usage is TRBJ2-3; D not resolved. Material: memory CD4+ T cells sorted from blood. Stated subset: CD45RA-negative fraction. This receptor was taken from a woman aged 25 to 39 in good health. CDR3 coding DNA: TGTGCCAGCAGCCCCCCCGGCACAGATACGCAGTATTTT. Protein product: CASSPPGTDTQYF.